A selection of T cell receptor beta chains follows, all from one sample in a study of technical replicates of blood from a few donors. Clones were read by immunoSEQ multiplex PCR, and TCRdb kept only the in-frame ones, dropping some. Seen here are some 90,000 clones, approximately 95% observed once, and the top ten hold around 0.35%. The sample comprised T cells isolated from PBMCs. These receptor sequences come from a human donor in good health. Each CDR3 is given with its conserved first and last residue. The D gene is left open where the match is weak.

D gene: TRBD1; J gene: TRBJ1-5; V gene: TRBV19; CDR3 length: 17; CDR3 protein: CASIRTGPRRSNQPQHF; CDR3 DNA: TGTGCCAGTATCCGGACAGGCCCTCGGAGGAGCAATCAGCCCCAGCATTTT
D gene: TRBD1; J gene: TRBJ1-5; V gene: TRBV4-1; CDR3 length: 15; CDR3 protein: CASSQGDRSNQPQHF; CDR3 DNA: TGCGCCAGCAGCCAAGGGGACAGGAGCAATCAGCCCCAGCATTTT
D gene: TRBD2; J gene: TRBJ2-3; V gene: TRBV5-5; CDR3 length: 16; CDR3 protein: CASSLAWASGIDTQYF; CDR3 DNA: TGTGCCAGCAGCTTGGCGTGGGCTAGCGGGATAGATACGCAGTATTTT
D gene: -; J gene: TRBJ1-1; V gene: TRBV13; CDR3 length: 15; CDR3 protein: CASSALTGMNTEAFF; CDR3 DNA: TGTGCCAGCAGCGCCCTGACAGGAATGAACACTGAAGCTTTCTTT
D gene: -; J gene: TRBJ2-7; V gene: TRBV5-1; CDR3 length: 14; CDR3 protein: CASSPETGPWEQYF; CDR3 DNA: TGCGCCAGCAGCCCGGAGACAGGTCCTTGGGAGCAGTACTTC
D gene: -; J gene: TRBJ1-5; V gene: TRBV18; CDR3 length: 13; CDR3 protein: CASVRERDQPQHF; CDR3 DNA: TGTGCCAGCGTCAGGGAGCGGGATCAGCCCCAGCATTTT
D gene: TRBD1; J gene: TRBJ2-7; V gene: TRBV10-1; CDR3 length: 16; CDR3 protein: CASSDSGDRGFYEQYF; CDR3 DNA: TGCGCCAGCAGTGACTCGGGGGACAGGGGGTTTTACGAGCAGTACTTC
D gene: TRBD2; J gene: TRBJ2-7; V gene: TRBV27; CDR3 length: 15; CDR3 protein: CASSERTSGTGEQYF; CDR3 DNA: TGTGCCAGCAGTGAAAGGACTAGCGGGACGGGTGAGCAGTACTTC
D gene: -; J gene: TRBJ2-7; V gene: TRBV19; CDR3 length: 14; CDR3 protein: CASSMGLGSYEQYF; CDR3 DNA: TGTGCCAGTAGTATGGGACTCGGATCCTACGAGCAGTACTTC
D gene: TRBD1; J gene: TRBJ2-4; V gene: TRBV2; CDR3 length: 11; CDR3 protein: CAMIQGVIQYF; CDR3 DNA: TGTGCCATGATACAGGGGGTCATTCAGTACTTC
D gene: TRBD2; J gene: TRBJ2-1; V gene: TRBV5-6; CDR3 length: 17; CDR3 protein: CASSLVRLAGGYNEQFF; CDR3 DNA: TGTGCCAGCAGCTTGGTTCGACTAGCGGGAGGATACAATGAGCAGTTCTTC